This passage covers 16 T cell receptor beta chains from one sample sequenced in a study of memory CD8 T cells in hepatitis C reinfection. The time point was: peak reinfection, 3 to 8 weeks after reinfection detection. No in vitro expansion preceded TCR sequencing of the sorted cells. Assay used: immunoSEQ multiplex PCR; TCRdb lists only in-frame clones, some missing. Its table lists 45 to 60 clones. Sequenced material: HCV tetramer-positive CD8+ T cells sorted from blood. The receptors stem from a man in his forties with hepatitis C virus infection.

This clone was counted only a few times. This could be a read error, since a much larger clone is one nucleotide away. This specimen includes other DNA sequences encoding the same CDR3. DNA of the CDR3: TGCGCCAGCAGGGAGGATGGGGGGGGATACGAGCAGTACTTC. This codes for CASREDGGGYEQYF. The V call is TRBV5-1, the J call TRBJ2-7; 7 bases line up with TRBD2. Germline values: CDR1 SGHRS, CDR2 YFSETQ. This CDR3 spans 14 amino acids. J gave up 4 bases and V 5 bases, and 9 bases lay outside the gene matches.

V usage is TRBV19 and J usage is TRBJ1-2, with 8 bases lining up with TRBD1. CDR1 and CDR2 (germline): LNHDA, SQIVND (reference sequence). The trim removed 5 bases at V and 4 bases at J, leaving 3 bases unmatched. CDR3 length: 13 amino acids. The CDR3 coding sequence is TGTGCCAGTAGTCTCGGGACAGGCTATGGCTACACCTTC. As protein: CASSLGTGYGYTF.

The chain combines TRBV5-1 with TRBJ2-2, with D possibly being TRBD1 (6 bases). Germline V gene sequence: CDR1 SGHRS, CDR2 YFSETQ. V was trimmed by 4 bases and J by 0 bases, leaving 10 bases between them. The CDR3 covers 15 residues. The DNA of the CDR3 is TGCGCCAGCAGCCCGGGGACAACGAACACCGGGGAGCTGTTTTTT. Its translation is CASSPGTTNTGELFF.

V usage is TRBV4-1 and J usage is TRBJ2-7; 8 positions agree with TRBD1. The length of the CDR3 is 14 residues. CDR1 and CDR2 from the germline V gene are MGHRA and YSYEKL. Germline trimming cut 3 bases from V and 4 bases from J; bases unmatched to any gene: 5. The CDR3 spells CASSHDTGGYEQYF. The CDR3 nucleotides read TGCGCCAGCAGCCACGATACAGGGGGGTACGAGCAGTACTTC.

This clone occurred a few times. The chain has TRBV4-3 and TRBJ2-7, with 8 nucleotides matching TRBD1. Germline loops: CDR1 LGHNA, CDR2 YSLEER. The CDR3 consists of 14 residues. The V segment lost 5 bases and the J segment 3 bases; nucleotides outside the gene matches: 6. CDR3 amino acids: CASSFDGQGYEQYF. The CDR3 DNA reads TGCGCCAGCAGCTTTGACGGACAGGGCTACGAGCAGTACTTC.

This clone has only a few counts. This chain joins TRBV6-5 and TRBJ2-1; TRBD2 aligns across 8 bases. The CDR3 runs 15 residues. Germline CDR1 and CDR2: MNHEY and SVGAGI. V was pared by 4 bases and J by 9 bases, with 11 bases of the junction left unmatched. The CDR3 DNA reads TGTGCCAGCAGTTCCGGACTAGCCTTGGTTTTTGAGCAGTTCTTC. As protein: CASSSGLALVFEQFF.

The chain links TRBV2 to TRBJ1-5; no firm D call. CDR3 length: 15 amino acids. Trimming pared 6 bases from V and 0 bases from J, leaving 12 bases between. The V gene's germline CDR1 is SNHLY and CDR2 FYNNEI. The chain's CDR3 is CASSTGVTSNQPQHF. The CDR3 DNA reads TGTGCCAGCAGCACCGGGGTCACTAGCAATCAGCCCCAGCATTTT.

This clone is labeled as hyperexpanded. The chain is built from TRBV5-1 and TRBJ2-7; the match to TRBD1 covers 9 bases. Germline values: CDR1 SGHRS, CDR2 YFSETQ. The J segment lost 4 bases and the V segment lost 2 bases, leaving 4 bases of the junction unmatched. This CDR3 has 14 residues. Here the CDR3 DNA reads TGCGCCAGCAGCTTCGACAGGGGGGGGTACGAGCAGTACTTC. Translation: CASSFDRGGYEQYF.

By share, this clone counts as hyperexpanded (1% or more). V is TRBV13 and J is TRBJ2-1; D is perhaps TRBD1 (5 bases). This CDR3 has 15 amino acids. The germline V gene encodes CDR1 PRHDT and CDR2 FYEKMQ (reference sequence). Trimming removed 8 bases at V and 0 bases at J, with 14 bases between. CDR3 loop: CASRLGASSYNEQFF. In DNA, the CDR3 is TGTGCCAGCCGCCTAGGGGCTAGCTCCTACAATGAGCAGTTCTTC.

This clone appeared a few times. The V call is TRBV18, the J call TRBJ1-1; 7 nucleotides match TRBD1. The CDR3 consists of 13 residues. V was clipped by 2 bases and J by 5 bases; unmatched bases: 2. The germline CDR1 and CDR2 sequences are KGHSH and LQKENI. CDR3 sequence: CASSPATGTEAFF. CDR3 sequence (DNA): TGTGCCAGCTCACCAGCGACAGGGACTGAAGCTTTCTTT.

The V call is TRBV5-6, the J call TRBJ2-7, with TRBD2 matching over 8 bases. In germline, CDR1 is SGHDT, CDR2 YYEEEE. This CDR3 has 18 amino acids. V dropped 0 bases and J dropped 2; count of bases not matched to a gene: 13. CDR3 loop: CASSLGLPGLAGAYEQYF. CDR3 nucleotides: TGTGCCAGCAGCTTGGGACTCCCGGGGCTAGCGGGCGCCTACGAGCAGTACTTC.

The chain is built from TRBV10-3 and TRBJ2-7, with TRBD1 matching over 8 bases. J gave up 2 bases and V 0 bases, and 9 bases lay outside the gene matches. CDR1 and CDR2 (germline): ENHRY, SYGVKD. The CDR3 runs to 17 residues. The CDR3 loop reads CAISESGQALITYEQYF. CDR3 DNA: TGTGCCATCAGTGAGTCGGGACAGGCGTTAATTACCTACGAGCAGTACTTC.

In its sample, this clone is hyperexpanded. CDR3 nucleotides: TGTGCCAGCAGCTTAGCGGTTAGCAGTGAGCAGTTCTTC. It yields the protein CASSLAVSSEQFF. The V gene is TRBV11-2, the J gene TRBJ2-1, with D unresolved. Germline CDR1 reads SGHAT; CDR2 reads FQNNGV. V was clipped by 1 base and J by 9 bases, with 10 bases between them. The length of the CDR3 is 13 residues.

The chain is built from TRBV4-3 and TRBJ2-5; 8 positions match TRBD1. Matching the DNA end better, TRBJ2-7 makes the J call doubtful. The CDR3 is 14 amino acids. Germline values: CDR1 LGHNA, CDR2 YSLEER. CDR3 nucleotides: TGCGCCAGCAGCTTTGACGGACAGGGCTACGAGCAGTACTTC. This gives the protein CASSFDGQGYEQYF.

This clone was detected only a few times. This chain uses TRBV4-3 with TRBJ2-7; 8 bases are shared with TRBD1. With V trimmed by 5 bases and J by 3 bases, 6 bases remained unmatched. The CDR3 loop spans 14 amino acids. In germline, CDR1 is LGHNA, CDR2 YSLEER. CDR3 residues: CASSFDRGGYEQYF. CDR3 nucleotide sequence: TGCGCCAGCAGCTTCGACAGGGGAGGCTACGAGCAGTACTTC.

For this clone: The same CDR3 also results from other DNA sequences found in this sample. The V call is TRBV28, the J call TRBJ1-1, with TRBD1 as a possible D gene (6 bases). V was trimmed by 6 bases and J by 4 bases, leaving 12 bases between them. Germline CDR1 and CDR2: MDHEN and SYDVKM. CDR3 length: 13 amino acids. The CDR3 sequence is CASSLQGTTEAFF. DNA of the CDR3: TGTGCCAGCAGCCTACAGGGTACCACTGAAGCTTTCTTT.